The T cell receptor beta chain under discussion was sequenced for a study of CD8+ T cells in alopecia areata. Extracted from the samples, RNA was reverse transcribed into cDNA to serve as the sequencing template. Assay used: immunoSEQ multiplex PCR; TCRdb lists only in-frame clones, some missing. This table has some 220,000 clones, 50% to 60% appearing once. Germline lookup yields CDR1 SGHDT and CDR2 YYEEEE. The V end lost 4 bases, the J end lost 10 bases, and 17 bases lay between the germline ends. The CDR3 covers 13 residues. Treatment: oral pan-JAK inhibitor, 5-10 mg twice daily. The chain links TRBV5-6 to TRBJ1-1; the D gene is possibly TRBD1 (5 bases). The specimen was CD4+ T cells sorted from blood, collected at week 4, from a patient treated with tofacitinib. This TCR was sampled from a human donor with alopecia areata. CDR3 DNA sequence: TGTGCCAGCAGCCCGGGGAGGCAGGGAGGAGCTTTCTTT. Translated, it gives CASSPGRQGGAFF.